What follows is one T cell receptor (beta chain) and its context. The antigen remains unidentified. The beta constant-region primer was an equimolar mix of two oligonucleotides covering TRBC1 and TRBC2. The ligated cDNA underwent four PCR rounds using SP2 and nested alpha and beta constant-region primers. The cDNA 3' end received a ligated single-stranded oligonucleotide carrying the SP2 primer and a 12-nucleotide UMI. TCRdb re-called the UMI-ligation and nested PCR reads with MiXCR, one entry per CDR3 protein. The sample holds 150,000 or so distinct CDR3 sequences, over 20% seen once. The source of the sample is a study of naive and memory T cell subsets. The CDR3 is made up of 15 amino acids. Trimming at V came to 4 bases and at J to 4 bases, leaving 5 bases not matched to a gene. CDR1 and CDR2 from the germline V gene are DFQATT and SNEGSKA (reference sequence). The study, taken as a whole, reports: Especially in CD8 cells, naive repertoires contained a few larger clonotypes, possibly CD45RA-re-expressing memory cells.

Cells stained for CD3, CD4, CD8, CD45RA, CD27 and viability were sorted into four CD45RA/CD27 subsets. The source is a human donor in good health. The sequenced sample was naive CD4+ T cells from blood. The gene calls are TRBV20-1 and TRBJ2-1, with TRBD2 matching 12 bases. This CDR3 is CSATGLAGLYNEQFF. The CDR3 DNA reads as TGCAGTGCTACCGGACTAGCGGGGTTGTACAATGAGCAGTTCTTC.